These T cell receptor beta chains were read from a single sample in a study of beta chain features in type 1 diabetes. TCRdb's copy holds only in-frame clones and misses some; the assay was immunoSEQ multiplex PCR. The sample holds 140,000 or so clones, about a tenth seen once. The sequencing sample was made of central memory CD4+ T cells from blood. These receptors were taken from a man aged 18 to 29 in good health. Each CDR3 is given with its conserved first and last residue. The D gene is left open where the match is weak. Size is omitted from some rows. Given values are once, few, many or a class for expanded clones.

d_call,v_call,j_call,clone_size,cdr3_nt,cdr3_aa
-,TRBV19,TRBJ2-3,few,TGTGCCAGTAGTCAGGGTCCTAGCACAGATACGCAGTATTTT,CASSQGPSTDTQYF
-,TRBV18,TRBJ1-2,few,TGTGCCAGCTCACCGGACAGACCTGATGGGTATGGCTACACCTTC,CASSPDRPDGYGYTF
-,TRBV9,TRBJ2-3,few,TGTGCCAGCAGCGTAGGGACTATCGGAGATACGCAGTATTTT,CASSVGTIGDTQYF
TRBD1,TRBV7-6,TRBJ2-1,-,TGTGCCAGCAGCGTGGGACAGGGGGGTCGCAATGAGCAGTTCTTC,CASSVGQGGRNEQFF
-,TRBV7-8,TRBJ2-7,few,TGTGCCAGCAGCACCACCGGACTCTTCTACGAGCAGTACTTC,CASSTTGLFYEQYF
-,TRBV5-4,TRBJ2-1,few,TGTGCCAGCAGCTTGGTTGGTGGGGCATCTATTTCGCATGAGCAGTTCTTC,CASSLVGGASISHEQFF
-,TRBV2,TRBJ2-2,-,TGTGCCAGCAGTAGCGGTGGATACGGGGAGCTGTTTTTT,CASSSGGYGELFF
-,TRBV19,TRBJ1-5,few,TGTGCCAGTAGTCCAGGGCTCAATCAGCCCCAGCATTTT,CASSPGLNQPQHF
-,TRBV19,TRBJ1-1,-,TGTGCCAGTAGAGGACAGTTGAACACTGAAGCTTTCTTT,CASRGQLNTEAFF
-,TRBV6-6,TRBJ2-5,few,TGTGCCAGCAGCCCGGGACAAGAGACCCAGTACTTC,CASSPGQETQYF
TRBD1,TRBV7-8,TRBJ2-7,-,TGTGCCAGCAGCCCCCGGACAGGGAAAGACTACGAGCAGTACTTC,CASSPRTGKDYEQYF
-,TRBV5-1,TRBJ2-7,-,TGCGCCAGCAGCCTATCACAGGTAACCTACGAGCAGTACTTC,CASSLSQVTYEQYF
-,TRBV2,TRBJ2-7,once,TGTGCCAGCAACCAGTTCATAAACTACGAGCAGTACTTC,CASNQFINYEQYF
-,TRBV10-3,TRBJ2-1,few,TGTGCCATCAGTAACCGGGACATATACAATGAGCAGTTCTTC,CAISNRDIYNEQFF
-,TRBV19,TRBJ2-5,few,TGTGCCAGTAGTTGGACAGGAGGGGAGACCCAGTACTTC,CASSWTGGETQYF
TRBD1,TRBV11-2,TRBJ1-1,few,TGTGCCAGCAGCTTCGCCGGACAGGGTTGGACTGAAGCTTTCTTT,CASSFAGQGWTEAFF
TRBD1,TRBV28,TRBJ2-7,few,TGTGCCAGCAGTTTCCCCAGGGGACAGGGGTTCGAGCAGTACTTC,CASSFPRGQGFEQYF
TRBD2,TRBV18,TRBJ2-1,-,TGTGCCAGCTCACCAATGGGCGGGGGGGGCTACAATGAGCAGTTCTTC,CASSPMGGGGYNEQFF
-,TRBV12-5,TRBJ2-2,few,TGTGCTAGTGCCAGAAGGGCAGGGTACACCGGGGAGCTGTTTTTT,CASARRAGYTGELFF
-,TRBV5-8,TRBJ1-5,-,TGTGCCAGCAGCTCTGGGGCGGTTGGCAATCAGCCCCAGCATTTT,CASSSGAVGNQPQHF
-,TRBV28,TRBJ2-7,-,TGTGCCAGCAGTGCCCCACGGCCAGGGTGGTACGAGCAGTACTTC,CASSAPRPGWYEQYF
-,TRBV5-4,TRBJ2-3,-,TGTGCCAGCAAGAGAGCAGGAGGGGATACGCAGTATTTT,CASKRAGGDTQYF
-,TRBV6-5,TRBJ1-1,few,TGTGCCAGCCTGATGAGGGCGAACACTGAAGCTTTCTTT,CASLMRANTEAFF
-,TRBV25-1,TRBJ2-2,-,TGTGCCAGCAGTGACAGGGGTTACACCGGGGAGCTGTTTTTT,CASSDRGYTGELFF